What follows are 19 T cell receptor beta chains derived from one specimen sequenced in a study of a mutant IDH1 vaccine in newly diagnosed glioma. Antigen specificity for these receptors is unknown. Time point specified: week 5, during vaccination. All doses held 300 ug of mutant IDH1 20-mer peptide, with topical imiquimod. Method: immunoSEQ multiplex PCR; TCRdb's copy keeps in-frame clones and lacks some. The sample holds roughly 50,000 clones, 78% seen once. The specimen was PBMCs, collected from a glioma patient whose treatment included an IDH1 peptide vaccine. The receptors derive from a woman between 40 and 55 years old with glioma.

The chain is built from TRBV5-1 and TRBJ1-6; TRBD1 aligns across 12 bases. The V gene's germline CDR1 is SGHRS and CDR2 YFSETQ. The CDR3 sequence is 16 residues long. With V trimmed by 1 base and J by 10 bases, 6 bases remained unmatched. The CDR3 spells CASSLQTGTGGSPLHF. The CDR3 DNA reads TGCGCCAGCAGCTTGCAGACCGGGACAGGGGGCTCACCCCTCCACTTT. Together with reference TRBV5-1 and TRBJ1-6, the CDR3 gives the full variable domain: KAGVTQTPRYLIKTRGQQVTLSCSPISGHRSVSWYQQTPGQGLQFLFEYFSETQRNKGNFPGRFSGRQFSNSRSEMNVSTLELGDSALYLCASSLQTGTGGSPLHFGNGTRLTVT.

The DNA for the CDR3 is TGTGCCATCAGTGTCACGGACACTGAAGCTTTCTTT. This encodes CAISVTDTEAFF. This chain joins TRBV10-3 and TRBJ1-1; D not resolved. There are 12 residues in the CDR3. Per germline, CDR1 ENHRY and CDR2 SYGVKD. V lost 4 bases and J lost 3, with 6 bases in between.

CDR3 coding DNA: TGCGCCAGCAGCGCGCAGGGAGCCAATGGCGAAAAACTGTTTTTT. It codes for CASSAQGANGEKLFF. The chain joins TRBV5-1 to TRBJ1-4, with a tentative D call TRBD1 (5 bases). Trimming took off 4 bases at V and 8 bases at J, with 18 bases between the two ends. Per germline, CDR1 SGHRS and CDR2 YFSETQ. The CDR3 is 15 amino acids.

The J gene is TRBJ1-1, the V gene TRBV10-1, with D possibly matching TRBD1 (5 bases). The CDR3 covers 14 residues. V lost 3 bases and J lost 1, with 9 bases in between. From germline, CDR1 is WNHNN and CDR2 SYGVQD (reference sequence). CDR3 in amino acids: CASSEHTGNTEAFF. The CDR3 bases are TGCGCCAGCAGTGAACACACAGGGAACACTGAAGCTTTCTTT.

This clone was found a few times. The chain employs TRBV6-1 and TRBJ1-4, with a tentative D call TRBD1 (5 bases). CDR1 is MNHNS, CDR2 SASEGT, per germline. The CDR3 sequence is 15 residues long. Between the trimmed V and J ends, which lost 7 bases and 1 base, there was a span of 13 bases. The DNA of the CDR3 is TGTGCCAGCAATACAAGGGGAGTAACTAATGAAAAACTGTTTTTT. This gives the protein CASNTRGVTNEKLFF.

The chain couples TRBV5-1 to TRBJ1-1; perhaps TRBD1 as D (6 bases). V lost 2 bases and J 2 bases, leaving 10 bases between the germline ends. The CDR3 is 14 residues long. Germline values: CDR1 SGHRS, CDR2 YFSETQ. The CDR3 DNA sequence: TGCGCCAGCAGCTTACAGGGAGATAACACTGAAGCTTTCTTT. As protein: CASSLQGDNTEAFF.

The rearrangement joins TRBV7-2 to TRBJ2-5, with TRBD2 matching over 7 bases. Germline loops: CDR1 SGHTA, CDR2 FQGNSA. V lost 7 bases and J lost 5; bases outside the gene matches: 7. There are 13 residues in the CDR3. Written as DNA, the CDR3 is TGTGCCAGCACCAAGGGAGGGACCGAGACCCAGTACTTC. It codes for CASTKGGTETQYF.

V and J are TRBV5-5 and TRBJ2-5; D is uncertain. There are 14 residues in the CDR3. V was pared by 5 bases and J by 4 bases, with 15 bases between. The germline V gene encodes CDR1 SGHKS and CDR2 YYEKEE (reference sequence). CDR3 amino acids: CASRVDLGGETQYF. CDR3 nucleotide sequence: TGTGCCAGCAGAGTGGACCTCGGTGGAGAGACCCAGTACTTC.

This CDR3 is CASSPLQGSNQPQHF. CDR3 DNA: TGTGCCAGCAGCCCCCTCCAGGGGAGCAATCAGCCCCAGCATTTT. J is TRBJ1-5 and V is TRBV7-2; the D gene is possibly TRBD1 (6 bases). Trimming removed 5 bases at V and 1 base at J, with 12 bases between. The CDR3 runs to 15 residues. CDR1 is SGHTA and CDR2 is FQGNSA in the germline V gene.

This clone appeared a few times. The rearrangement joins TRBV7-9 to TRBJ1-1, with TRBD1 matching 9 bases. Germline V gene lookup returns CDR1 SEHNR and CDR2 FQNEAQ (reference sequence). The V and J ends lost 4 bases and 1 base, in that order; junction bases with no gene match: 13. This CDR3 is 18 amino acids long. The CDR3 DNA reads TGTGCCAGCAGCTCCCTACCCGGACAGGGGACGGGGAACACTGAAGCTTTCTTT. Amino acid sequence: CASSSLPGQGTGNTEAFF.

The chain is built from TRBV2 and TRBJ1-6; D gene uncertain. The CDR3 consists of 14 residues. V lost 6 bases and J lost 3, with 9 bases in between. Germline-derived CDR1 and CDR2 are SNHLY and FYNNEI. The DNA of the CDR3 is TGTGCCAGCAGGTCAGACCTCTATAATTCACCCCTCCACTTT. It codes for CASRSDLYNSPLHF.

This rearrangement joins TRBV7-2 to TRBJ2-1; TRBD2 might be the D (7 bases). Germline CDR1 and CDR2: SGHTA and FQGNSA. Trimming stripped 1 base from V and 9 bases from J, with 13 bases between. This CDR3 spans 14 amino acids. CDR3 residues: CASSLVLRGGEQFF. CDR3 DNA: TGTGCCAGCAGCTTAGTGTTAAGGGGGGGTGAGCAGTTCTTC.

This rearrangement joins TRBV7-2 to TRBJ1-1; 7 bases are shared with TRBD1. The CDR3 length is 15 residues. Germline CDR1 reads SGHTA; CDR2 reads FQGNSA. The V and J ends lost 5 bases and 1 base, in that order; junction bases with no gene match: 7. The CDR3 loop is CASSPETGRNTEAFF. DNA for the CDR3: TGTGCCAGCAGCCCAGAGACAGGGAGGAACACTGAAGCTTTCTTT.

This clone was found a few times. The rearrangement joins TRBV6-5 to TRBJ1-1, with D unclear. The V gene's germline CDR1 is MNHEY and CDR2 SVGAGI. The CDR3 consists of 14 residues. V lost 0 bases, J lost 1 base, and 6 bases lay in between. The CDR3 reads CASSYSRGNTEAFF. The CDR3 DNA is TGTGCCAGCAGTTACTCGCGGGGGAACACTGAAGCTTTCTTT.

The chain carries TRBV14 and TRBJ1-2, with 7 bases lining up with TRBD1. Trimming cost V 3 bases and J 0 bases; bases outside gene matches: 7. Germline V gene data show CDR1 as SGHDN and CDR2 as FVKESK. This CDR3 has 16 amino acids. The CDR3, as DNA: TGTGCCAGCAGCCACCTCCGGGACAGTACTAACTATGGCTACACCTTC. Translating it yields CASSHLRDSTNYGYTF. Full variable domain (rest looked up from reference TRBV14 and TRBJ1-2): EAGVTQFPSHSVIEKGQTVTLRCDPISGHDNLYWYRRVMGKEIKFLLHFVKESKQDESGMPNNRFLAERTGGTYSTLKVQPAELEDSGVYFCASSHLRDSTNYGYTFGSGTRLTVV.

The chain has TRBV19 and TRBJ1-2; TRBD1 is a possible D gene (5 bases). The CDR3 runs 16 residues. Per the germline V gene, CDR1 is LNHDA and CDR2 is SQIVND (reference sequence). V lost 5 bases, J lost 4 bases, and 20 bases lay in between. This CDR3 is CASSHRGVGSGYGYTF. The CDR3 nucleotides are TGTGCCAGTAGTCATAGAGGGGTCGGCAGCGGCTATGGCTACACCTTC.

In its sample, this clone was seen once. The V gene is TRBV25-1, the J gene TRBJ1-2; D is ambiguous. Between the trimmed V and J ends, which lost 1 base and 7 bases, there was a span of 10 bases. The germline V gene has CDR1 MGHDK and CDR2 SYGVNS. The CDR3 totals 13 residues. CDR3 sequence: CASSESRAIGYTF. DNA of the CDR3: TGTGCCAGCAGTGAATCTAGGGCTATTGGCTACACCTTC.

V and J are TRBV7-9 and TRBJ1-6; D gene uncertain. The V and J ends lost 5 bases and 7 bases respectively, with 15 bases between them. This CDR3 spans 15 amino acids. The germline V gene has CDR1 SEHNR and CDR2 FQNEAQ (reference sequence). CDR3 loop: CASSEWTDLNSPLHF. The DNA of the CDR3 is TGTGCCAGCAGCGAATGGACTGACCTCAATTCACCCCTCCACTTT. The full variable domain, in which reference TRBV7-9 and TRBJ1-6 provide the parts outside the CDR3, is DTGVSQNPRHKITKRGQNVTFRCDPISEHNRLYWYRQTLGQGPEFLTYFQNEAQLEKSRLLSDRFSAERPKGSFSTLEIQRTEQGDSAMYLCASSEWTDLNSPLHFGNGTRLTVT.

The genes are TRBV7-2 and TRBJ2-7; 7 nucleotides align to TRBD2. There are 15 residues in the CDR3. The V gene's germline CDR1 is SGHTA and CDR2 FQGNSA. With V trimmed by 4 bases and J by 6 bases, 12 bases remained unmatched. CDR3 protein: CASSSRQSGTPEQYF. The CDR3 region has the DNA TGTGCCAGCAGCTCCCGACAGAGCGGGACTCCCGAGCAGTACTTC.